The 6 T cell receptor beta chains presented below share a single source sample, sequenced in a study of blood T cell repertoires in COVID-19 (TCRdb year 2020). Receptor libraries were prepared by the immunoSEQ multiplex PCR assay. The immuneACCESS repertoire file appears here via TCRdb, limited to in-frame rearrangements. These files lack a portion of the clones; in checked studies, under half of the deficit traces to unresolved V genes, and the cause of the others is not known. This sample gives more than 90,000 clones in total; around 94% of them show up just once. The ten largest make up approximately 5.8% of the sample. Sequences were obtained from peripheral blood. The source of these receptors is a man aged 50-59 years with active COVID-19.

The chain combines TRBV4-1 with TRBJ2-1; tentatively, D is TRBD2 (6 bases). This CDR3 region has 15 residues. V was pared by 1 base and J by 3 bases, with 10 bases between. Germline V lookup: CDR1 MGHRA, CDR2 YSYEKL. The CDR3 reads CASSQAGDLYNEQFF. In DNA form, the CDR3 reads TGCGCCAGCAGCCAAGCGGGAGATCTCTACAATGAGCAGTTCTTC.

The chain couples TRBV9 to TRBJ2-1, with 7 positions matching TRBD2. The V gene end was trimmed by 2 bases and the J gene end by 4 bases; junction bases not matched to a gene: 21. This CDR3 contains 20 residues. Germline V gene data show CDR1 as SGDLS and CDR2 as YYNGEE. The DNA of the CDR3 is TGTGCCAGCAGCGTGGTCCCGGCACTAGCGTCCCATTCGGCTTACAATGAGCAGTTCTTC. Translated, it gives CASSVVPALASHSAYNEQFF. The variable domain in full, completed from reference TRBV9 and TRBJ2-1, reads DSGVTQTPKHLITATGQRVTLRCSPRSGDLSVYWYQQSLDQGLQFLIQYYNGEERAKGNILERFSAQQFPDLHSELNLSSLELGDSALYFCASSVVPALASHSAYNEQFFGPGTRLTVL.

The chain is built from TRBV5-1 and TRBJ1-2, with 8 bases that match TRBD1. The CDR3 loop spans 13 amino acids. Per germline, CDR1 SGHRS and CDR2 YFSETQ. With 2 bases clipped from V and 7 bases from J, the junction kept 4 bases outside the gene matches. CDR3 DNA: TGCGCCAGCAGCTTAGACAGGGGTAGTGGCTACACCTTC. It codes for CASSLDRGSGYTF.

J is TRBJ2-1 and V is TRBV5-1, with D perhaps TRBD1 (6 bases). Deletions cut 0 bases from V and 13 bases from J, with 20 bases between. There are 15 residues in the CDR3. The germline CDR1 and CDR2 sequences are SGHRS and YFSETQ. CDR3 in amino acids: CASSLVGDRQDPQFF. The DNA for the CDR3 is TGCGCCAGCAGCTTGGTCGGGGATAGACAGGACCCTCAGTTCTTC.

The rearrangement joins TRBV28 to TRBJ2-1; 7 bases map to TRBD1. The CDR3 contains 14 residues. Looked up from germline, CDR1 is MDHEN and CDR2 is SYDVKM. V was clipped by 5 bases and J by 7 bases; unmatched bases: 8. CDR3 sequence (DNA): TGTGCCAGCAGTCCTAGAAGACAGGGTAATGAGCAGTTCTTC. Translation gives CASSPRRQGNEQFF.

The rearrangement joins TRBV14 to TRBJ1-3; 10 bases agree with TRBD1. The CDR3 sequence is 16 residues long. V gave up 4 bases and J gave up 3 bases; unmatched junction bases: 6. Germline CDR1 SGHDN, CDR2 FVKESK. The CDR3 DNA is TGTGCCAGCAGCCGGGACAGGGGCTTTCGTGGAAACACCATATATTTT. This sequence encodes CASSRDRGFRGNTIYF. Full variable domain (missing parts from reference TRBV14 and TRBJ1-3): EAGVTQFPSHSVIEKGQTVTLRCDPISGHDNLYWYRRVMGKEIKFLLHFVKESKQDESGMPNNRFLAERTGGTYSTLKVQPAELEDSGVYFCASSRDRGFRGNTIYFGEGSWLTVV.